The 30 T cell receptor beta chains below were found in one sample sequenced in a study of T cells in Graves' hyperthyroidism and ophthalmopathy. Amplified TCR beta CDR3 regions derived from RNA transcripts. Researchers ran a first-round RT-PCR on the TCR CDR3 using the HTBI primer set. TCRdb fed the multiplex PCR reads into MiXCR, producing one record per CDR3 protein. There are approximately 400,000 distinct CDR3 sequences in the sample; over 13% occur only once, and 25% to 30% lies in the top ten. The material sequenced was blood. The receptors were sampled from a man aged 50 or older with Graves' ophthalmopathy.

This chain connects TRBV5-8 to TRBJ1-5; TRBD1 agrees at 8 bases. Trimming took 6 bases from V and 5 from J; bases not matched to a gene: 4. Per the germline V gene, CDR1 is SGHTS and CDR2 is YDEGEE. The CDR3 covers 13 residues. The CDR3 loop reads CASKQGVDQPQHF. CDR3 in DNA: TGTGCCAGCAAACAGGGGGTCGATCAGCCCCAGCATTTT. Together with reference TRBV5-8 and TRBJ1-5, the CDR3 gives the full variable domain: EAGVTQSPTHLIKTRGQQATLRCSPISGHTSVYWYQQALGLGLQFLLWYDEGEERNRGNFPPRFSGRQFPNYSSELNVNALELEDSALYLCASKQGVDQPQHFGDGTRLSIL.

The rearrangement links TRBV19 to TRBJ2-7; D is undetermined. Matching the DNA end better, TRBJ2-1 makes the J call doubtful. Germline assignment: CDR1 LNHDA and CDR2 SQIVND (reference sequence). The CDR3 is made up of 13 amino acids. The CDR3 is CASSIRLLYEQFF. DNA of the CDR3: TGTGCCAGTAGTATCCGTCTACTCTACGAGCAGTTCTTC.

This clonotype was detected many times. The chain recombines TRBV28 with TRBJ2-1; 7 bases map to TRBD1. CDR3 length: 16 residues. Germline values: CDR1 MDHEN, CDR2 SYDVKM. V was pared by 3 bases and J by 3 bases, with 8 bases of the junction left unmatched. The CDR3 protein is CASSFPGDRNYNEQFF. The DNA of the CDR3 is TGTGCCAGCAGTTTCCCTGGGGACAGAAACTACAATGAGCAGTTCTTC.

This clonotype was picked up many times. The chain combines TRBV18 with TRBJ2-7; D is uncertain. V lost 1 base, J lost 2 bases, and 9 bases lay in between. The V gene's germline CDR1 is KGHSH and CDR2 LQKENI. The length of the CDR3 is 14 residues. In DNA form, the CDR3 reads TGTGCCAGCTCACCACTGGACGGCACCTACGAGCAGTACTTC. As protein: CASSPLDGTYEQYF. Variable domain in full (rest from reference TRBV18 and TRBJ2-7): NAGVMQNPRHLVRRRGQEARLRCSPMKGHSHVYWYRQLPEEGLKFMVYLQKENIIDESGMPKERFSAEFPKEGPSILRIQQVVRGDSAAYFCASSPLDGTYEQYFGPGTRLTVT.

At least ten counts were recorded for this clonotype. The chain carries TRBV3-1 and TRBJ2-5; unclear D gene. The germline gives CDR1 LGHDT, CDR2 YNNKEL (reference sequence). This CDR3 has 11 amino acids. Trimming pared 2 bases from V and 4 bases from J, leaving 2 bases between. In nucleotides, the CDR3 is TGTGCCAGCAGCCAATTAGAGACCCAGTACTTC. Translating it yields CASSQLETQYF.

This clonotype appeared many times. The V gene is TRBV6-1, the J gene TRBJ1-5; D ambiguous. CDR3 size: 13 residues. Germline V lookup: CDR1 MNHNS, CDR2 SASEGT. Trimming removed 5 bases at V and 5 bases at J, with 10 bases between. The CDR3 nucleotides are TGTGCCAGCAGTCGGGTGCGCGATCAGCCCCAGCATTTT. Translated, it gives CASSRVRDQPQHF.

This clonotype has more than one count but fewer than ten. The gene calls are TRBV7-9 and TRBJ1-6, with TRBD1 matching 7 bases. CDR1 and CDR2 (germline): SEHNR, FQNEAQ (reference sequence). The CDR3 sequence is 15 residues long. The V segment lost 2 bases and the J segment 8 bases; nucleotides outside the gene matches: 6. The CDR3, as DNA: TGTGCCAGCAGCTTAACAGGGGTTCGAGATTCACCCCTCCACTTT. It is translated as CASSLTGVRDSPLHF.

The genes are TRBV12-3 or TRBV12-4 and TRBJ1-2; TRBD1 is a possible D gene (6 bases). This CDR3 comprises 13 residues. V dropped 6 bases and J dropped 8 bases, with 16 bases sitting between them. The CDR3: CASRRQASGGYTF. The CDR3 DNA reads as TGTGCCAGCAGACGACAGGCGTCTGGCGGCTACACCTTC.

This clonotype was observed many times. The chain uses TRBV12-3 or TRBV12-4 and TRBJ1-1; the D is unclear. Trimming pared 2 bases from V and 0 bases from J, leaving 10 bases between. CDR3 length equals 15 residues. The CDR3 sequence: CASSLLGSMNTEAFF. DNA of the CDR3: TGTGCCAGCAGTTTACTGGGGAGCATGAACACTGAAGCTTTCTTT.

This clonotype was observed a single time. The genes are TRBV12-5 and TRBJ2-7; possibly TRBD1 for D (5 bases). The germline V gene has CDR1 LGHNT and CDR2 FRNRAP. V lost 10 bases to trimming and J lost 2 bases, with 15 bases between them. CDR3 size: 13 residues. CDR3 bases: TGTGCTACCGCCCAGGGTACCCCCTACGAGCAGTACTTC. Amino acid sequence: CATAQGTPYEQYF. Filled out from reference TRBV12-5 and TRBJ2-7, the complete variable domain reads DARVTQTPRHKVTEMGQEVTMRCQPILGHNTVFWYRQTMMQGLELLAYFRNRAPLDDSGMPKDRFSAEMPDATLATLKIQPSEPRDSAVYFCATAQGTPYEQYFGPGTRLTVT.

Many counts were recorded for this clonotype. The chain employs TRBV20-1 and TRBJ2-1; D is perhaps TRBD1 (7 bases). The V end was cut by 5 bases, the J end by 6 bases, with 14 bases between. This CDR3 is 13 amino acids long. The germline V gene encodes CDR1 DFQATT and CDR2 SNEGSKA (reference sequence). CDR3: CSAVEGARNEQFF. In DNA, the CDR3 is TGCAGTGCTGTGGAGGGGGCTCGCAATGAGCAGTTCTTC.

V is TRBV12-3 or TRBV12-4 and J is TRBJ1-5; 8 bases match TRBD1. The junction had 3 bases not matched to a gene; V was cut back by 6 bases and J by 2 bases. The CDR3 is 14 residues long. CDR3 loop: CASSATGGNQPQHF. For the CDR3, the DNA is TGTGCCAGCAGCGCGACAGGGGGCAATCAGCCCCAGCATTTT.

Many counts were recorded for this clonotype. The gene calls are TRBV5-8 and TRBJ2-1; 8 nucleotides match TRBD2. The germline V gene has CDR1 SGHTS and CDR2 YDEGEE. V was pared by 6 bases and J by 6 bases, with 8 bases of the junction left unmatched. The CDR3 totals 14 residues. As DNA, the CDR3 is TGTGCCAGCACTCAGCGGGAGCCCACCAATGAGCAGTTCTTC. Translation: CASTQREPTNEQFF.

A few counts support this clonotype. The V gene is TRBV6-1, the J gene TRBJ2-1; TRBD2 is a possible D gene (5 bases). Looked up from germline, CDR1 is MNHNS and CDR2 is SASEGT. The V and J ends lost 7 bases and 6 bases respectively, with 13 bases between them. CDR3 size: 13 residues. In DNA form, the CDR3 reads TGTGCCAGCATTTCGGGGATCGGCAATGAGCAGTTCTTC. Translation: CASISGIGNEQFF.

The chain combines TRBV9 with TRBJ1-6; D possibly corresponds to TRBD1 (5 bases). The CDR3 covers 15 residues. V was shortened by 0 bases and J by 6 bases, with 10 bases between the two germline ends. Germline assignment: CDR1 SGDLS and CDR2 YYNGEE. The CDR3 spells CASSVEVGANSPLHF. CDR3 bases: TGTGCCAGCAGCGTAGAGGTTGGGGCTAATTCACCCCTCCACTTT.

This clonotype appeared many times. The gene calls are TRBV12-3 or TRBV12-4 and TRBJ1-1, with D possibly matching TRBD1 (5 bases). V was cut by 4 bases and J by 1 base, with 10 bases left in between. The CDR3 extends over 14 amino acids. The CDR3 is CASSYPTENTEAFF. DNA for the CDR3: TGTGCCAGCAGTTATCCGACAGAGAACACTGAAGCTTTCTTT.

This clonotype has ten or more counts. The chain joins TRBV6-1 to TRBJ1-5; unclear D gene. CDR3 length equals 14 residues. Germline values: CDR1 MNHNS, CDR2 SASEGT. Deletions cut 7 bases from V and 4 bases from J, with 14 bases between. In DNA form, the CDR3 reads TGTGCCAGCAAAGCCGGCACGATAAATCAGCCCCAGCATTTT. Translating it yields CASKAGTINQPQHF.

This clonotype came up many times. The chain combines TRBV20-1 with TRBJ2-7; possible D gene TRBD2, 5 bases. Trimming left V 5 bases short and J 5 bases short, with 16 bases between. Germline-derived CDR1 and CDR2 are DFQATT and SNEGSKA (reference sequence). This CDR3 is 13 amino acids long. CDR3 sequence (DNA): TGCAGTGCTGAAACTAGTGCAGGCCACGAGCAGTACTTC. Amino acid sequence: CSAETSAGHEQYF.

This clonotype was picked up a small number of times. The V gene is TRBV14, the J gene TRBJ2-5; TRBD2 matches 12 bases. CDR1 SGHDN and CDR2 FVKESK come from the germline V gene. This CDR3 has 17 residues. Trimming removed 5 bases from V and 5 bases from J; junction bases left unmatched: 12. The CDR3 bases are TGTGCCAGCAGCGTAGGGGCTAGCGGGAGGGCCCTGGAGACCCAGTACTTC. Its translation: CASSVGASGRALETQYF.

The CDR3 loop is CASSLANQGGDRYTF. CDR3 nucleotide sequence: TGCGCCAGCAGCTTGGCGAATCAAGGGGGCGATCGCTACACCTTC. V is TRBV5-1 and J is TRBJ1-2; 7 nucleotides agree with TRBD1. The junction had 11 bases not matched to a gene; V was cut back by 0 bases and J by 9 bases. Germline V CDR1 and CDR2: SGHRS, YFSETQ. This CDR3 is built from 15 residues.

This clonotype was observed at least ten times. This chain links TRBV3-1 with TRBJ2-3; D might be TRBD2 (5 bases). Looked up from germline, CDR1 is LGHDT and CDR2 is YNNKEL (reference sequence). The ends were cut back, 0 bases at V and 7 bases at J, with 11 bases in the middle. The CDR3 sequence is 14 residues long. CDR3: CASSQDPTRHTQYF. The CDR3, as DNA: TGTGCCAGCAGCCAAGACCCCACTAGACATACGCAGTATTTT.

This clonotype was seen repeatedly, ten times or more. The chain carries TRBV28 and TRBJ2-5; 7 positions agree with TRBD2. This CDR3 has 18 amino acids. Germline CDR1 MDHEN, CDR2 SYDVKM. The ends lost 6 bases at V and 5 bases at J; junction bases unmatched: 21. This chain's CDR3 is CASRSTGRGGGSGETQYF. Here the CDR3 DNA reads TGTGCCAGCAGATCGACGGGGCGTGGGGGGGGATCGGGGGAGACCCAGTACTTC.

Regarding this clonotype: A read error may account for a junction end that differs from germline. The chain is built from TRBV29-1 and TRBJ1-4; D unresolved. The CDR3 covers 14 residues. Per germline, CDR1 SQVTM and CDR2 ANQGSEA. DNA for the CDR3: TGCAGCGTTGAAGCCTCTTGGGATAATGAAAAACGGTTTTTT. Encoded protein: CSVEASWDNEKRFF.

This clonotype showed up many times. CDR3 in amino acids: CASSRPDPETQYF. The CDR3 DNA reads TGCGCCAGCAGCCGCCCCGACCCAGAGACCCAGTACTTC. The chain has TRBV5-1 and TRBJ2-5; no firm D call. V was clipped by 4 bases and J by 4 bases, with 11 bases between them. Germline V gene lookup returns CDR1 SGHRS and CDR2 YFSETQ. This CDR3 comprises 13 residues.

V usage is TRBV19 and J usage is TRBJ2-1; D not resolved. This CDR3 comprises 14 residues. Germline V gene data show CDR1 as LNHDA and CDR2 as SQIVND (reference sequence). The germline V and J ends were trimmed by 1 base and 0 bases, with 4 bases remaining between them. CDR3 DNA: TGTGCCAGTAGTATAGTGATCTCCTACAATGAGCAGTTCTTC. This gives the protein CASSIVISYNEQFF.

Many counts were recorded for this clonotype. The V call is TRBV20-1, the J call TRBJ2-3; 7 nucleotides align to TRBD2. Germline values: CDR1 DFQATT, CDR2 SNEGSKA (reference sequence). V was pared by 3 bases and J by 1 base, with 4 bases of the junction left unmatched. The CDR3 is 14 amino acids. CDR3 nucleotides: TGCAGTGCTAGCACGGCGGGGGGCACAGATACGCAGTATTTT. Its translation is CSASTAGGTDTQYF.

The J gene is TRBJ2-2, the V gene TRBV19; 9 bases fit TRBD2. This CDR3 has 13 residues. Germline trimming cut 7 bases from V and 8 bases from J; bases unmatched to any gene: 5. Germline V lookup: CDR1 LNHDA, CDR2 SQIVND (reference sequence). In DNA form, the CDR3 reads TGTGCCAGTAATAGCGGGAGATGGGGGGAGCTGTTTTTT. This gives the protein CASNSGRWGELFF.

The J gene is TRBJ2-2, the V gene TRBV28; no firm D call. CDR1 MDHEN and CDR2 SYDVKM come from the germline V gene. With 8 bases removed from V and 2 bases from J, the gap between germline ends came to 9 bases. The CDR3 runs to 13 residues. The DNA for the CDR3 is TGTGCCAGCCTCGCCGTTAACACCGGGGAGCTGTTTTTT. Amino acids: CASLAVNTGELFF.

This clonotype appeared many times. The chain carries TRBV7-2 and TRBJ2-5, with D uncertain. This CDR3 is built from 12 residues. The germline V gene encodes CDR1 SGHTA and CDR2 FQGNSA. Trimming removed 5 bases from V and 10 bases from J, with 14 bases in between. The CDR3 loop reads CASSPQGRSQYF. CDR3 DNA sequence: TGTGCCAGCAGCCCTCAAGGGCGTAGCCAGTACTTC.

Concerning this clonotype itself: At one boundary the junction diverges from the germline segment, which might be a read error. The chain recombines TRBV27 with TRBJ1-1, with unresolved D. CDR3 length: 13 residues. CDR1 and CDR2 from the germline V gene are MNHEY and SMNVEV (reference sequence). CDR3 sequence (DNA): TGTACCAGCAGTTCTGCAGGGAACACTGAAGCTTTCTTT. It yields the protein CTSSSAGNTEAFF.